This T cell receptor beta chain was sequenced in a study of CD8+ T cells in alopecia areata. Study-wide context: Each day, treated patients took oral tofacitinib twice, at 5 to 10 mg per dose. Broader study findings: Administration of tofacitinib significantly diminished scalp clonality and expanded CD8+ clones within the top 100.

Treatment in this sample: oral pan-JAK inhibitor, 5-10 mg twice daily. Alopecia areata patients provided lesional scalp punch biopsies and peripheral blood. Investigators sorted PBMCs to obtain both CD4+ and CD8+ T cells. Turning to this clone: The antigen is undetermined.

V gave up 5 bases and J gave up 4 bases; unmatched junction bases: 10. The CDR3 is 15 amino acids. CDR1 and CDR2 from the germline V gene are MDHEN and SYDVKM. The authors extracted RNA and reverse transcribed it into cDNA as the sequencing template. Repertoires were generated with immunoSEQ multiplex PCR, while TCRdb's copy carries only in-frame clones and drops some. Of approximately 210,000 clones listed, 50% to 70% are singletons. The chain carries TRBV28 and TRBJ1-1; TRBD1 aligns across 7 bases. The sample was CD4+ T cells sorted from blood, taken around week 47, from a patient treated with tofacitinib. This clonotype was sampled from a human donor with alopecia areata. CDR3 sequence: CASSPLTGSGTEAFF. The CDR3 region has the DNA TGTGCCAGCAGTCCATTGACAGGGAGTGGCACTGAAGCTTTCTTT.